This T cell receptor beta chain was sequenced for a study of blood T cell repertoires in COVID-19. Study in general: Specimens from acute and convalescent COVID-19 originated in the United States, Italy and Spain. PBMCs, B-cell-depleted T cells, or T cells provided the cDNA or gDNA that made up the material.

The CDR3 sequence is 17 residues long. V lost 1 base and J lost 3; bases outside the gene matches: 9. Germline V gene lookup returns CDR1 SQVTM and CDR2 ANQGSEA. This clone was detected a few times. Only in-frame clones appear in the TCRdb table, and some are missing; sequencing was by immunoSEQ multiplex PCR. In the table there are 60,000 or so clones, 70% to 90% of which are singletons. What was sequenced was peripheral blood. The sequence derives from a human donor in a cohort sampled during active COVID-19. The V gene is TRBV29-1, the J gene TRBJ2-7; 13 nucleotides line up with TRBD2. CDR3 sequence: CSVEGVSLAGGRYEQYF. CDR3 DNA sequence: TGCAGCGTTGAAGGGGTCTCACTAGCGGGGGGGCGCTACGAGCAGTACTTC.